This T cell receptor beta chain is from a study of response to subunit inactivated influenza vaccine. General study results and limits: Seasonal influenza vaccination, on each occasion, was suggested by the authors to recruit few new T cells.

This clonotype was seen more than once but under ten times. Its antigen is undetermined. A single record per CDR3 protein comes from TCRdb applying MiXCR to the RT-PCR reads. The sample lists a few hundred thousand distinct CDR3 sequences; 20% to 25% were seen once. J was trimmed by 7 bases and V by 4 bases; bases with no gene match: 15. Germline V gene lookup returns CDR1 MNHEY and CDR2 SMNVEV (reference sequence). CDR3 length: 16 amino acids. The TCR sequence derives from a man between 50 and 70 years old who received an inactivated influenza vaccine. J is TRBJ1-1 and V is TRBV27; 7 bases fit TRBD1. The source material was PBMCs from blood, sampled roughly 20 months after vaccination. CDR3 amino acids: CASSSQGLEGLGEAFF. As DNA, the CDR3 is TGTGCCAGCAGTTCACAGGGGCTCGAGGGTTTGGGTGAAGCTTTCTTT.